Listed below are T cell receptor beta chains from one sample, sequenced in a study of T cells in Graves' hyperthyroidism and ophthalmopathy. Using its own MiXCR run on the multiplex PCR reads, TCRdb lists one record per CDR3 protein. The profile shows about 530,000 distinct CDR3 sequences, roughly a sixth of them singletons. Sequences were obtained from blood. Receptors were obtained from a woman aged 18-30 years with Graves' ophthalmopathy. Both conserved end residues are part of each CDR3. A D gene is named only where the DNA matches it firmly. Clone size, where shown, is once, few, many, or a class for clones that have expanded.

J,V,size,D,DNA,CDR3
TRBJ2-1,TRBV9,NA,NA,TGTACCAGCAGCACCGGGGATTACCCCTACAATGAGCAGTTCTTC,CTSSTGDYPYNEQFF
TRBJ1-6,TRBV6-4,few,NA,TGTGCCAGCAGTGAAGGCGGTTCCTATAATTCACCCCTCCACTTT,CASSEGGSYNSPLHF
TRBJ2-3,TRBV19,many,NA,TGTGCCAGCCGCCCCCGGGAGACCTCAGATACGCAGTATTTT,CASRPRETSDTQYF
TRBJ2-3,TRBV7-9,many,TRBD2,TGTGCCAGCAACCGGGGGGGCGGCACAGATACGCAGTATTTT,CASNRGGGTDTQYF
TRBJ2-4,TRBV6-2/TRBV6-3,few,NA,TGTGCCAGCAGTTACTCTCCGAAAGCCAAAAACATTCAGTACTTC,CASSYSPKAKNIQYF
TRBJ1-2,TRBV30,many,NA,TGTGCCTGTCCCTTGGCCATCTATGGCTACACCTTC,CACPLAIYGYTF
TRBJ1-2,TRBV28,NA,NA,TGTGCCAGCAGTTTAGGTCTCACGACCTACTACACCTTC,CASSLGLTTYYTF
TRBJ2-2,TRBV14,few,NA,TGTGCCAGCAGCCAAGATCTGGTCAACACCGGGGAGCTGTTTTTT,CASSQDLVNTGELFF
TRBJ1-2,TRBV9,NA,NA,TGTGCCAGCAGCGTAGCTCCCGGATACGGCTACACCTTC,CASSVAPGYGYTF
TRBJ2-7,TRBV7-2,many,TRBD2,TGTGCCAGCAGCTTCGGAGCGGGGAGGGGACTCTACGAGCAGTACTTC,CASSFGAGRGLYEQYF